This TCR beta chain is drawn from a study of cytomegalovirus exposure and HLA in healthy donors (TCRdb year 2017). About the full investigation: The 666 repertoires of the first cohort and the 120 or so validation repertoires were produced on the same platform, according to a later analysis. The study aimed to test whether signatures of past pathogen exposure could be identified by cataloging public T cell receptors. Along with the approximately 600-subject first cohort, a separate validation cohort of 120 different subjects was used. To predict cytomegalovirus infection status, the study combined high-throughput TCR immunosequencing, statistical association of individual TCRs with disease status, and machine learning.

The paper as a whole reports these results and caveats: The study listed approximately 160 TCR beta chains as associated with cytomegalovirus. In vitro tests confirmed that a few of the cytomegalovirus-associated TCR beta chains recognize cytomegalovirus antigens. Cytomegalovirus status was reported to be diagnosed by the classifier with high specificity and sensitivity in both the original and validation cohorts. Most TCR sequences were observed very rarely across donors, whereas some public TCRs were present in many individuals. It was suggested by the authors that the approach could potentially be generalized to other disease states and immunological phenotypes. A later analysis lacked HLA typing for the validation cohort, so it scored co-occurrence in that cohort across all 120 or so repertoires. In a later analysis, TCRs clustered in the first cohort were found to also tend to co-occur in the approximately 120 validation repertoires, with about 93% of cluster scores above 0.

Donors formed part of the validation cohort, which comprised 120 or so subjects and was distinct from the first cohort of 666 subjects. A remark on this clone: Its target antigen remains unknown. Base qualities are not provided; no much larger clone lies one nucleotide away.

Deletion took 0 bases off V and 1 base off J, with a span of 8 bases between the germline ends. CDR1 and CDR2 (GTSNPN, SVGIG) derive from the germline V gene (reference sequence). Inclusive of the bounding cysteine and phenylalanine, the CDR3 is 14 residues long. The read is trimmed to its CDR3 DNA, 42 bases read in frame from base 1. Library preparation was by the immunoSEQ multiplex PCR assay. In the original analysis: A statistical classification framework was built to diagnose cytomegalovirus status from the catalog of TCR beta chain sequences. Here the immuneACCESS table is served through TCRdb, limited to in-frame sequences with V and J called. Missing clones are a known gap in these copies; in checked studies unresolved V genes cover under half, and the rest lacks a known reason. The V and J calls and clone size come from that table; D and trimming were worked out from the DNA. Counted in this sample were 90,000 to 100,000 clones; approximately 93% of them appeared once. Of the sample, 1% to 1.4% is held by the ten largest clones.

Recombination linked TRBV30 to TRBJ2-3; the D segment could be TRBD2, given 5 matching bases. The sample comprised PBMCs. The sequence derives from a woman aged 30 to 39 in good health and CMV-seropositive. The CDR3 here reads CAWSVYSGTDTQYF. In nucleotide form, the sequence is TGTGCCTGGAGTGTCTATAGCGGCACAGATACGCAGTATTTT. Beyond the CDR3, the reference TRBV30 and TRBJ2-3 genes provide the residues; the full variable domain reads: SQTIHQWPATLVQPVGSPLSLECTVEGTSNPNLYWYRQAAGRGLQLLFYSVGIGQISSEVPQNLSASRPQDRQFILSSKKLLLSDSGFYLCAWSVYSGTDTQYFGPGTRLTVL.